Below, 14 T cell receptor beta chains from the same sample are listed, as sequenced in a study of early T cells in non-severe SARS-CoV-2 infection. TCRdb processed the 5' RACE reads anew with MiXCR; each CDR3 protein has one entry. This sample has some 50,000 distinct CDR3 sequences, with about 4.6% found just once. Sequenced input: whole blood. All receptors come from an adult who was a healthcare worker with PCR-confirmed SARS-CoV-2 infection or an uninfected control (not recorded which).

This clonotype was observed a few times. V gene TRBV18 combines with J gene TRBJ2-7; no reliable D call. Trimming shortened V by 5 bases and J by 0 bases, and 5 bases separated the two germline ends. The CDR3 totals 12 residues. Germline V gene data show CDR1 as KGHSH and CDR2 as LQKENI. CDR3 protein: CASSSSSYEQYF. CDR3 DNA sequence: TGTGCCAGCTCATCAAGCTCCTACGAGCAGTACTTC.

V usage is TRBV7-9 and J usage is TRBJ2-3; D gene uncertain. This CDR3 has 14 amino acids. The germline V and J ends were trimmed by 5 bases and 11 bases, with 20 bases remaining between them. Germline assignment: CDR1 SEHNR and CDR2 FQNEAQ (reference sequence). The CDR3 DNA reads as TGTGCCAGCAGCCCTCCTGAGAAGGGATCGAGGCAGTATTTT. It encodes CASSPPEKGSRQYF.

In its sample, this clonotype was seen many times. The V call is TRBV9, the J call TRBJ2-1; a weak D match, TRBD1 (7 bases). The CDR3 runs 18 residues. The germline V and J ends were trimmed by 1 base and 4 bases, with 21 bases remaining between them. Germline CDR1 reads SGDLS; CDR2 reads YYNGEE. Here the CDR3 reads CASSVSGRGDRSYNEQFF. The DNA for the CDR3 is TGTGCCAGCAGCGTAAGTGGTAGGGGGGACAGATCTTACAATGAGCAGTTCTTC.

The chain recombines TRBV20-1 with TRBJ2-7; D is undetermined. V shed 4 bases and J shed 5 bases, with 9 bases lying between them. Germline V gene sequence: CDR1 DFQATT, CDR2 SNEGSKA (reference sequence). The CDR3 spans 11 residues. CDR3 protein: CSANHGNEQYF. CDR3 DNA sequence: TGCAGTGCTAACCACGGAAACGAGCAGTACTTC.

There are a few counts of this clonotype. The CDR3 sequence is CASSPLPGGGEAFF. DNA for the CDR3: TGTGCCAGCTCACCACTTCCAGGGGGCGGTGAAGCTTTCTTT. The rearrangement uses TRBV18 and TRBJ1-1, with TRBD1 matching 8 bases. The V gene end was trimmed by 1 base and the J gene end by 7 bases; junction bases not matched to a gene: 5. Germline V lookup: CDR1 KGHSH, CDR2 LQKENI. The CDR3 is made up of 14 amino acids.

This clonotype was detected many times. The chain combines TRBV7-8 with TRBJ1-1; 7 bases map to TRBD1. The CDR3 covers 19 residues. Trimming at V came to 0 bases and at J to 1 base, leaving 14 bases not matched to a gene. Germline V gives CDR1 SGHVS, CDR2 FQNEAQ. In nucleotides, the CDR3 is TGTGCCAGCAGCTTAGCCGTACGCGTCCCGGGACAGAAGAACACTGAAGCTTTCTTT. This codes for CASSLAVRVPGQKNTEAFF.

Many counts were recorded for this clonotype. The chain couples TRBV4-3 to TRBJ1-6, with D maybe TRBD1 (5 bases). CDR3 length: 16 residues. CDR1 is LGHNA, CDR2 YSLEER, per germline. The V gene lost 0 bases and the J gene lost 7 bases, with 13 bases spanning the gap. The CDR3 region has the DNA TGCGCCAGCAGCCAAGAAGGGACGACTTGGAATTCACCCCTCCACTTT. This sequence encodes CASSQEGTTWNSPLHF.

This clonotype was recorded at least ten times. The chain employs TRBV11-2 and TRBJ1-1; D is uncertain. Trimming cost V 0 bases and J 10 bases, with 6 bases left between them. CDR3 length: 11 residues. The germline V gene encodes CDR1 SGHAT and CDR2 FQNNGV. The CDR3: CASSLEGGAFF. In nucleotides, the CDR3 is TGTGCCAGCAGCTTAGAAGGTGGAGCTTTCTTT.

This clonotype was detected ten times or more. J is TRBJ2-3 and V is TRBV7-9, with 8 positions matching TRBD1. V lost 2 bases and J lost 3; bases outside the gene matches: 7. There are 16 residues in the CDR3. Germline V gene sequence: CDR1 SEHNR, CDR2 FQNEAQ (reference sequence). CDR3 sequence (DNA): TGTGCCAGCAGCTTACCCGGACAGGGTTTTACAGATACGCAGTATTTT. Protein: CASSLPGQGFTDTQYF.

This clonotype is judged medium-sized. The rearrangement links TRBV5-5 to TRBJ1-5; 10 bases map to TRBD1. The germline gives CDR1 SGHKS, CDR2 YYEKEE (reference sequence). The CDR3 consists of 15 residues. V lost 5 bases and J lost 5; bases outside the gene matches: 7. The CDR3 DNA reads TGTGCCAGCAGATTGCGGGACAGGGGAGATCAGCCCCAGCATTTT. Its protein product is CASRLRDRGDQPQHF.

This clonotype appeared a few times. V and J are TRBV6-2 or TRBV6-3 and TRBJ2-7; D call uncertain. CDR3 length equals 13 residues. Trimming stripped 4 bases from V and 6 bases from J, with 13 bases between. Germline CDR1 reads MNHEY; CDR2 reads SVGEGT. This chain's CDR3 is CASSWGNTAEQYF. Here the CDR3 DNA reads TGTGCCAGCAGTTGGGGTAACACGGCCGAGCAGTACTTC.

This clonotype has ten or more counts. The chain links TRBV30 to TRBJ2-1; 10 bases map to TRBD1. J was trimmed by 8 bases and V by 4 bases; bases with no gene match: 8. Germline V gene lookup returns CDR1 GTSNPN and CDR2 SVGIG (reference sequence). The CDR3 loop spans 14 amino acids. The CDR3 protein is CAWTGTGASDEQFF. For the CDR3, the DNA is TGTGCCTGGACCGGGACAGGGGCTTCGGATGAGCAGTTCTTC.

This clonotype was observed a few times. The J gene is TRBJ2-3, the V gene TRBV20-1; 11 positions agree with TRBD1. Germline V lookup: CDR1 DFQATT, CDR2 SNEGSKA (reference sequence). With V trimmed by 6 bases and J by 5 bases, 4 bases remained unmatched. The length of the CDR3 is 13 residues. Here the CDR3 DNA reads TGCAGTGCCCCGGGACAGGGGGAAGATACGCAGTATTTT. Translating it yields CSAPGQGEDTQYF.

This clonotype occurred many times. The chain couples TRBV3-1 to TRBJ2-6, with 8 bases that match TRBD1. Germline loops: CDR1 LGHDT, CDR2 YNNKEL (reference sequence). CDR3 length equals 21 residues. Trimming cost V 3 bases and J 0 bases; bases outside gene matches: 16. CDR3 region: CASSQGQATGVRASGANVLTF. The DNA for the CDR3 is TGTGCCAGCAGCCAGGGACAGGCGACGGGGGTCAGGGCCTCTGGGGCCAACGTCCTGACTTTC. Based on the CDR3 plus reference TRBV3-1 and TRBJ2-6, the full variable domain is DTAVSQTPKYLVTQMGNDKSIKCEQNLGHDTMYWYKQDSKKFLKIMFSYNNKELIINETVPNRFSPKSPDKAHLNLHINSLELGDSAVYFCASSQGQATGVRASGANVLTFGAGSRLTVL.